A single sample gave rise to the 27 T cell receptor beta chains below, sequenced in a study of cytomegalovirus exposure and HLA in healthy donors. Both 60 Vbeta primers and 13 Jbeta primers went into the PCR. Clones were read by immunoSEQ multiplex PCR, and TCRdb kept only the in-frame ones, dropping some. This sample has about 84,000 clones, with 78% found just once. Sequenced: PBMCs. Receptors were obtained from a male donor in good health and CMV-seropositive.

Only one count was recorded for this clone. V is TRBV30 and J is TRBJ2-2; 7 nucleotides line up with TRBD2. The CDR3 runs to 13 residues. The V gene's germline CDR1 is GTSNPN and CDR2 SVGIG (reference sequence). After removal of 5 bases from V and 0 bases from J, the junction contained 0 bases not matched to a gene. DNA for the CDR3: TGTGCCTGGGCGGGGGCGAACACCGGGGAGCTGTTTTTT. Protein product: CAWAGANTGELFF.

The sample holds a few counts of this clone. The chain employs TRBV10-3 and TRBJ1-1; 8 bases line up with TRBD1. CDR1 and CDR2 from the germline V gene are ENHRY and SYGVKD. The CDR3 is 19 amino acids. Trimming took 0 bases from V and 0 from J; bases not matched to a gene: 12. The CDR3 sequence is CAISESGQGGGYMNTEAFF. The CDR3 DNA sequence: TGTGCCATCAGTGAGTCTGGACAGGGTGGCGGCTACATGAACACTGAAGCTTTCTTT.

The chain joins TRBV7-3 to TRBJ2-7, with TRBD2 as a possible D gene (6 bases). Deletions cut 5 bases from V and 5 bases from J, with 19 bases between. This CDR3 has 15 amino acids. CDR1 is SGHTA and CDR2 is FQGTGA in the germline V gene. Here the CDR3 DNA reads TGTGCCAGCAGCCCTTTCCTCGGAGGGCCCAACGAGCAGTACTTC. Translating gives CASSPFLGGPNEQYF.

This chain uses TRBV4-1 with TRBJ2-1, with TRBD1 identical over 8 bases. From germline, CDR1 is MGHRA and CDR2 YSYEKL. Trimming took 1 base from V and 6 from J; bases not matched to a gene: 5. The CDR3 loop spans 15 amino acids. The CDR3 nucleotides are TGCGCCAGCAGCCAAGTACAGGGGGGACGCAATGAGCAGTTCTTC. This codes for CASSQVQGGRNEQFF.

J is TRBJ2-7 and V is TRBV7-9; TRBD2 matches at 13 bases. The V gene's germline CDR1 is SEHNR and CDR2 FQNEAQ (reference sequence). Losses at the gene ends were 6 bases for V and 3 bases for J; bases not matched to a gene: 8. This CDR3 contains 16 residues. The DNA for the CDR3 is TGTGCCAGCAGACAAGGACTAGCGGGAGATAGCTACGAGCAGTACTTC. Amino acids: CASRQGLAGDSYEQYF.

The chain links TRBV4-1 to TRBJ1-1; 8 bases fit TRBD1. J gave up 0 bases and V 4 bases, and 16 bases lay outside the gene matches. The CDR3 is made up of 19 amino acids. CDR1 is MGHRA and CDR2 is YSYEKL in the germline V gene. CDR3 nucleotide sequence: TGCGCCAGCAGCCGGACCGCGGGCAGGGGGCAATCACTGAACACTGAAGCTTTCTTT. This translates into CASSRTAGRGQSLNTEAFF.

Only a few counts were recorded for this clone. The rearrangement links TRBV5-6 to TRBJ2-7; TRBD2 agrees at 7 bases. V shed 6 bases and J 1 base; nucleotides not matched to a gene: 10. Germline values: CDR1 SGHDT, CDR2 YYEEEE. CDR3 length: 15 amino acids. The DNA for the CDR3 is TGTGCCAGCACCCGGGGGGAGGGCCCTTCCTACGAGCAGTACTTC. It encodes CASTRGEGPSYEQYF.

CDR3 DNA sequence: TGTGCCAGCAGCTTGGCGGGACAGGGTTTAACCGGGGAGCTGTTTTTT. Its translation is CASSLAGQGLTGELFF. The chain uses TRBV7-6 and TRBJ2-2, with 9 nucleotides matching TRBD1. CDR1 and CDR2 from the germline V gene are SGHVS and FNYEAQ. Germline trimming cut 3 bases from V and 5 bases from J; bases unmatched to any gene: 7. This CDR3 comprises 16 residues.

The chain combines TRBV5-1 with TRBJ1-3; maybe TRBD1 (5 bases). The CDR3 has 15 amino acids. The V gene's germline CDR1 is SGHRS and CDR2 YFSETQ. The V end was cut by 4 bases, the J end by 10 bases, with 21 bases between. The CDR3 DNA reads TGCGCCAGCAGCCCCTCGGGAGGCACGAAGGGGACCATATATTTT. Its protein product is CASSPSGGTKGTIYF.

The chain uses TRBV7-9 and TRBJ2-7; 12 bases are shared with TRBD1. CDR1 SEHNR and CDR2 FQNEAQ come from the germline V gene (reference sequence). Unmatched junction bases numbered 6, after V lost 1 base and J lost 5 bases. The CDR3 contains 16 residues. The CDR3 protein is CASSLGDRGRVDEQYF. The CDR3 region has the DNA TGTGCCAGCAGCTTAGGGGACAGGGGGCGCGTGGACGAGCAGTACTTC.

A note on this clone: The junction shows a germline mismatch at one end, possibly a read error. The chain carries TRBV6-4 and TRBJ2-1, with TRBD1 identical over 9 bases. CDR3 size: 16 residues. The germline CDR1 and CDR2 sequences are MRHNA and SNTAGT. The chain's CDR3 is CASSDDPGQGNNEQFF. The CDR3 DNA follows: TGTGCCAGTAGTGATGACCCGGGACAGGGAAACAATGAGCAGTTCTTC.

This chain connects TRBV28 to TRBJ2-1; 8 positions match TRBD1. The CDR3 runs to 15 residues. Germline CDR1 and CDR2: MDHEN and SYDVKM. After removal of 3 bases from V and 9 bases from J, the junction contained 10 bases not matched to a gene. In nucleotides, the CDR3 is TGTGCCAGCAGTTTGGGGCCAGGGGGCAGCGGTGAGCAGTTCTTC. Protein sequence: CASSLGPGGSGEQFF.

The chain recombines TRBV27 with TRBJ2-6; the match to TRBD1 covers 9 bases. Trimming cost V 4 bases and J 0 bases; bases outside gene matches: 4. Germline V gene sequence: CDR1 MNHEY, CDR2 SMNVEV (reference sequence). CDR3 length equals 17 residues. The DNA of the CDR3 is TGTGCCAGCAGTTATACAGGGGGCTTCTCTGGGGCCAACGTCCTGACTTTC. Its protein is CASSYTGGFSGANVLTF.

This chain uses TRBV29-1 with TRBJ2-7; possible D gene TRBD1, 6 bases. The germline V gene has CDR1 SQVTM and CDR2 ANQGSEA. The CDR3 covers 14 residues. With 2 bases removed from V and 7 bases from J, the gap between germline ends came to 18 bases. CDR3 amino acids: CSVELQGPVFEQYF. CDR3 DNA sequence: TGCAGCGTTGAACTACAGGGCCCCGTGTTTGAGCAGTACTTC.

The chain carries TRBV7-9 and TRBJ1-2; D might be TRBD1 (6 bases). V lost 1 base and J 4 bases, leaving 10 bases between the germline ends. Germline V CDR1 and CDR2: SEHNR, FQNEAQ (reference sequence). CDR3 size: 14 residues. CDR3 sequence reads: CASSLGTRGYGYTF. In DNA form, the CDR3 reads TGTGCCAGCAGCTTAGGCACCAGGGGCTATGGCTACACCTTC.

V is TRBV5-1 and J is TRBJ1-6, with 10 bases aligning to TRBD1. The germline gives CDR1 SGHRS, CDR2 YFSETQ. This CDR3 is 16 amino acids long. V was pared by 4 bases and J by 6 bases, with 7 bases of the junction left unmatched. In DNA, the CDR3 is TGCGCCAGCAGCCCGGTTAGGACAGGGGGTAATTCACCCCTCCACTTT. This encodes CASSPVRTGGNSPLHF.

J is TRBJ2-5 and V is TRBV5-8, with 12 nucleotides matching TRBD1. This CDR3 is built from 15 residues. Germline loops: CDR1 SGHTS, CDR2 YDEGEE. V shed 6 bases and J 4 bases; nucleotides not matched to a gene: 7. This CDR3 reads CASNGGTGGVETQYF. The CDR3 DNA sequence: TGTGCCAGCAACGGCGGGACAGGGGGCGTAGAGACCCAGTACTTC.

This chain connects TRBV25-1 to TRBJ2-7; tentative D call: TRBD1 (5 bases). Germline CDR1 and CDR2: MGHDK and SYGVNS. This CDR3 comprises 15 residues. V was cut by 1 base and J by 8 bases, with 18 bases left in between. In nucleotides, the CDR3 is TGTGCCAGCAGTGAATCACAGGCCCCGTCTCTGAAGCAGTACTTC. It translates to CASSESQAPSLKQYF.

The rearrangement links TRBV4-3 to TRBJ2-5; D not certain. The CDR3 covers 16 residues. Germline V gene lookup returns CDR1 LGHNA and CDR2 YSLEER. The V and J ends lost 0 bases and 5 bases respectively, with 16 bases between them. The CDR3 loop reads CASSQDLLVVGETQYF. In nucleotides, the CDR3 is TGCGCCAGCAGCCAAGATCTTTTAGTGGTCGGGGAGACCCAGTACTTC.

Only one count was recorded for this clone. CDR3 coding DNA: TGTGCCAGCAGTGGAACCGGGACACACTTTACCTATGGCTACACCTTC. As protein: CASSGTGTHFTYGYTF. The chain combines TRBV27 with TRBJ1-2, with D tentatively TRBD1 (6 bases). Germline V CDR1 and CDR2: MNHEY, SMNVEV (reference sequence). V was pared by 5 bases and J by 4 bases, with 20 bases between. The CDR3 covers 16 residues.

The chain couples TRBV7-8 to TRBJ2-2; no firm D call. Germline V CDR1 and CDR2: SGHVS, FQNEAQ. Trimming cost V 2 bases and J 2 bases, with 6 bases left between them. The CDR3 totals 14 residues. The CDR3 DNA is TGTGCCAGCAGCTTAAAGCCAAACACCGGGGAGCTGTTTTTT. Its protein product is CASSLKPNTGELFF.

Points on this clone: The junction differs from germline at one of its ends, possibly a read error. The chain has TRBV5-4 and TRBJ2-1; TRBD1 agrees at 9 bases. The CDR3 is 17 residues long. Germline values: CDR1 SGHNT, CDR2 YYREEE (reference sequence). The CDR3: CVSRLQGAAISYNEQFF. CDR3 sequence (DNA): TGTGTCAGCAGACTACAGGGGGCAGCCATCTCCTACAATGAGCAGTTCTTC.

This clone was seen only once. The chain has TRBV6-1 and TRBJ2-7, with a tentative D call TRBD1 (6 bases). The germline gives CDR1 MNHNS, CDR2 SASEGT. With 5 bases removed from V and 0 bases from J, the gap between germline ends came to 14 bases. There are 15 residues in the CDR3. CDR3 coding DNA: TGTGCCAGCAGTTCCCAAAGGACAGCCTCCTACGAGCAGTACTTC. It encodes CASSSQRTASYEQYF.

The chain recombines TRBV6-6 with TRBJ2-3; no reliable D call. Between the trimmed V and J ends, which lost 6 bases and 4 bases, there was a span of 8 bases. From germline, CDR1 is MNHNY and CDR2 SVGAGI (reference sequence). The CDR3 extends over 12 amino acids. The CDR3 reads CASRLVSDTQYF. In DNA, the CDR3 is TGTGCCAGCAGATTAGTCTCAGATACGCAGTATTTT.

The chain's CDR3 is CASSQDRGQEQYF. The CDR3 DNA follows: TGTGCCAGCAGCCAAGATCGAGGCCAGGAGCAGTACTTC. This chain connects TRBV14 to TRBJ2-7; D call uncertain. V lost 0 bases, J lost 7 bases, and 10 bases lay in between. The germline V gene has CDR1 SGHDN and CDR2 FVKESK. This CDR3 region has 13 residues.

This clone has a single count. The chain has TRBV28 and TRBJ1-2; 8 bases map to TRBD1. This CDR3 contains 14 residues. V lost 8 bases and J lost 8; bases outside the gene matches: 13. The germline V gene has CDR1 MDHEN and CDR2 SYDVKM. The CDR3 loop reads CASRGQGQSRGYTF. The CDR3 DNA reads TGTGCCAGCCGAGGACAGGGCCAATCTCGGGGCTACACCTTC.

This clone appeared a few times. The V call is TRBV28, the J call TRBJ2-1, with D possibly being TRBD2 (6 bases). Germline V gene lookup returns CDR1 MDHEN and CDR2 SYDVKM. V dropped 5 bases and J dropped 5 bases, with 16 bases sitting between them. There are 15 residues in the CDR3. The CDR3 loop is CASSPPGTANNEQFF. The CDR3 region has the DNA TGTGCCAGCAGTCCGCCCGGGACTGCTAACAATGAGCAGTTCTTC.